These T cell receptor beta chains were read from a single sample in a study of blood T cell repertoires in COVID-19. Method: immunoSEQ multiplex PCR; TCRdb's copy keeps in-frame clones and lacks some. The sample holds about 240,000 clones, approximately 83% seen once. Sequenced: PBMCs or T cells enriched from blood (not recorded which). These receptors all stem from a woman aged 35 to 49 who had been exposed to COVID-19. Each CDR3 is given with its conserved first and last residue. Fields, in order: V gene, J gene, D gene, clone size, CDR3 DNA, CDR3 protein. The D gene is left open where the match is weak. The size of a clone is reported for some rows only, either as once, few or many, or as a class for expanded clones.

V gene: TRBV20-1
J gene: TRBJ1-3
D gene: .
clone size: .
CDR3 DNA: TGCAGTGCTAGTCAAGGGGGTAGTTCTGGAAACACCATATATTTT
CDR3 protein: CSASQGGSSGNTIYF

V gene: TRBV19
J gene: TRBJ2-1
D gene: .
clone size: .
CDR3 DNA: TGTGCCAGTAGTTCCGTCCGGGACATCCCGTTCGATGAGCAGTTCTTC
CDR3 protein: CASSSVRDIPFDEQFF

V gene: TRBV5-4
J gene: TRBJ1-2
D gene: .
clone size: .
CDR3 DNA: TGTGCCAGCAGCTTGGGGGCGGGGACCGGGGCTGGCTACACCTTC
CDR3 protein: CASSLGAGTGAGYTF

V gene: TRBV5-1
J gene: TRBJ1-2
D gene: .
clone size: once
CDR3 DNA: TGCGCCAGCAGCTACGACAGCTATGGCTACACCTTC
CDR3 protein: CASSYDSYGYTF

V gene: TRBV3-1/TRBV3-2
J gene: TRBJ1-1
D gene: .
clone size: .
CDR3 DNA: TGTGCCAGCAGCCAAGCAGGGGCCTGGAACACTGAAGCTTTCTTT
CDR3 protein: CASSQAGAWNTEAFF

V gene: TRBV3-1/TRBV3-2
J gene: TRBJ1-2
D gene: .
clone size: .
CDR3 DNA: TGTGCCAGCAGCCAAGAGGGAGGGTTATATGGCTACACCTTC
CDR3 protein: CASSQEGGLYGYTF

V gene: TRBV6-5
J gene: TRBJ1-5
D gene: .
clone size: .
CDR3 DNA: TGTGCCAGCAGTTACACTAGGGGCAATCAGCCCCAGCATTTT
CDR3 protein: CASSYTRGNQPQHF

V gene: TRBV2
J gene: TRBJ2-1
D gene: TRBD2
clone size: .
CDR3 DNA: TGTGCCAGCAGAGAACTAGCGGGGGGGTTCCTGAACGCGGATGAGCAGTTCTTC
CDR3 protein: CASRELAGGFLNADEQFF

V gene: TRBV29-1
J gene: TRBJ2-7
D gene: TRBD1
clone size: .
CDR3 DNA: TGCAGCGTTGCACAACGGGACAGGGCCCCCTACGAGCAGTACTTC
CDR3 protein: CSVAQRDRAPYEQYF

V gene: TRBV9
J gene: TRBJ2-2
D gene: .
clone size: .
CDR3 DNA: TGTGCCAGCAGCCCCCGGGATGAGCGTGTAGGTGGGGAGCTGTTTTTT
CDR3 protein: CASSPRDERVGGELFF

V gene: TRBV6-5
J gene: TRBJ2-1
D gene: .
clone size: .
CDR3 DNA: TGTGCCAGCAGTCCCCTAGCCGGTGAGCAGTTCTTC
CDR3 protein: CASSPLAGEQFF

V gene: TRBV6-2/TRBV6-3
J gene: TRBJ1-1
D gene: .
clone size: .
CDR3 DNA: TGTGCCAGCAGTTACTCATGGGGGGTGAACACTGAAGCTTTCTTT
CDR3 protein: CASSYSWGVNTEAFF

V gene: TRBV30
J gene: TRBJ2-1
D gene: .
clone size: .
CDR3 DNA: TGTGCCTGGAGTATAGGGAGCTCCTACAATGAGCAGTTCTTC
CDR3 protein: CAWSIGSSYNEQFF

V gene: TRBV2
J gene: TRBJ2-7
D gene: TRBD1
clone size: .
CDR3 DNA: TGTGCCAGCAGTGCGGGGACAGGGCGCTACGAGCAGTACTTC
CDR3 protein: CASSAGTGRYEQYF

V gene: TRBV7-2
J gene: TRBJ2-3
D gene: .
clone size: .
CDR3 DNA: TGTGCCAGCAGCTTAGCGGGGTGGGGGGCAGATACGCAGTATTTT
CDR3 protein: CASSLAGWGADTQYF

V gene: TRBV27
J gene: TRBJ1-1
D gene: TRBD1
clone size: .
CDR3 DNA: TGTGCCAGCGGGGGACAGGACGTCACTGAAGCTTTCTTT
CDR3 protein: CASGGQDVTEAFF

V gene: TRBV6-5
J gene: TRBJ2-7
D gene: TRBD1
clone size: .
CDR3 DNA: TGTGCCAGCAGTTACTCCCTGGACAGGCAGTCCTACGAGCAGTACTTC
CDR3 protein: CASSYSLDRQSYEQYF

V gene: TRBV7-6
J gene: TRBJ1-5
D gene: TRBD1
clone size: .
CDR3 DNA: TGTGCCAGCAGCTTGGGACAGGGCGGGGATCAGCCCCAGCATTTT
CDR3 protein: CASSLGQGGDQPQHF